This record looks at one T cell receptor (beta chain) sequence and its context. What it recognizes is unknown. These data are taken from a study of response to subunit inactivated influenza vaccine. Findings of the study overall: There was a suggestion from the authors that each seasonal influenza vaccination recruits few new T cells.

The germline gives CDR1 MGHRA, CDR2 YSYEKL. The CDR3 loop spans 16 amino acids. The V end lost 1 base, the J end lost 6 bases, and 16 bases lay between the germline ends. TCRdb called the RT-PCR reads again in MiXCR, with one record for every CDR3 protein. The sample lists hundreds of thousands of distinct CDR3 sequences; 18% were seen once. The chain links TRBV4-1 to TRBJ2-1; D possibly corresponds to TRBD2 (6 bases). The receptor was derived from a man aged 50-60 years who received an inactivated influenza vaccine. The sample here was PBMCs from blood, taken 4 to 6 days after vaccination. CDR3 amino acids: CASSQAGLTSFNEQFF. DNA of the CDR3: TGCGCCAGCAGCCAAGCGGGACTGACTTCTTTCAATGAGCAGTTCTTC.